This T cell receptor (beta chain) is drawn from a study of blood T cell repertoires in COVID-19. Study context: PBMCs, B-cell-depleted T cells, or T cells were the source of the cDNA or gDNA that made up the material.

V lost 4 bases, J lost 8 bases, and 18 bases lay in between. The CDR3 has 15 residues. Looked up from germline, CDR1 is SGHDT and CDR2 is YYEEEE. Sequenced by immunoSEQ multiplex PCR; TCRdb stores in-frame clones only, minus some. The sample includes roughly 200,000 clones, about 90% of them seen just once. V is TRBV5-6 and J is TRBJ1-4; weak D call: TRBD1 (5 bases). The sequenced sample was peripheral blood. This clonotype was obtained from a man between 18 and 35 years old with active or convalescent COVID-19. The CDR3 loop reads CASSLGRGNLEKLFF. CDR3 nucleotides: TGTGCCAGCAGCCTCGGAAGGGGTAATCTGGAAAAACTGTTTTTT.